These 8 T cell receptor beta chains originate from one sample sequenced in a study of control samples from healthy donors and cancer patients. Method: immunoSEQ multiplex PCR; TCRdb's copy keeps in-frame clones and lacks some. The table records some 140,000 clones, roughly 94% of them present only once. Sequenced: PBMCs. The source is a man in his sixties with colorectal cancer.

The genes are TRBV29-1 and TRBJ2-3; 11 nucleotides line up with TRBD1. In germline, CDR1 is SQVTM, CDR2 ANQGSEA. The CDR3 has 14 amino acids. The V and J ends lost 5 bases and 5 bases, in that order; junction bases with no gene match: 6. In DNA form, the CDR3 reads TGCAGCGTTCGGGGACAGGGGGTTAGAGATACGCAGTATTTT. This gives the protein CSVRGQGVRDTQYF.

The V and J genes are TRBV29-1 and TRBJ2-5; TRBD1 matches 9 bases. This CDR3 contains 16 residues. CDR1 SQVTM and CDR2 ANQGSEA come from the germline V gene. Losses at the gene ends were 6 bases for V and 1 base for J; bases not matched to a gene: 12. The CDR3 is CSVNPAGTGTQETQYF. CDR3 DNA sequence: TGCAGCGTCAACCCCGCCGGGACAGGGACCCAAGAGACCCAGTACTTC. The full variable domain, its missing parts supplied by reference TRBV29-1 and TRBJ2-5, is SAVISQKPSRDICQRGTSLTIQCQVDSQVTMMFWYRQQPGQSLTLIATANQGSEATYESGFVIDKFPISRPNLTFSTLTVSNMSPEDSSIYLCSVNPAGTGTQETQYFGPGTRLLVL.

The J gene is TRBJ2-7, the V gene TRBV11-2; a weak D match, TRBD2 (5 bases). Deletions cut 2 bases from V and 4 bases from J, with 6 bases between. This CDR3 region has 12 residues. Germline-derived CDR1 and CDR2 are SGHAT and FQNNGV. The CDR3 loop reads CASSLSGYEQYF. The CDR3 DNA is TGTGCCAGCAGCTTATCGGGGTACGAGCAGTACTTC.

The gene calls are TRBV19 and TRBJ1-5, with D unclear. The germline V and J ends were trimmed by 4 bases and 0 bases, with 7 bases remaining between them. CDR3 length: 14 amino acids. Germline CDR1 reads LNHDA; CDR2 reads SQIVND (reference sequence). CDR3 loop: CASSTGPSNQPQHF. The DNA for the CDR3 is TGTGCCAGTAGTACCGGACCTAGCAATCAGCCCCAGCATTTT.

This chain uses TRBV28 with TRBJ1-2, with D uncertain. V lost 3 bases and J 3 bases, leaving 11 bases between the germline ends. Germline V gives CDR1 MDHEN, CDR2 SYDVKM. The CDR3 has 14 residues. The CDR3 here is CASSLAGVDYGYTF. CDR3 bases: TGTGCCAGCAGTTTGGCGGGTGTTGACTATGGCTACACCTTC.

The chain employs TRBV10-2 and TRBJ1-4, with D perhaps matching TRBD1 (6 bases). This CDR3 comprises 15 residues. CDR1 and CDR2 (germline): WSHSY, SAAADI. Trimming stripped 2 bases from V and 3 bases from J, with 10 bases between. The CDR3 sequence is CASSERTASNEKLFF. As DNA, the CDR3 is TGCGCCAGCAGTGAGCGGACAGCTTCTAATGAAAAACTGTTTTTT.

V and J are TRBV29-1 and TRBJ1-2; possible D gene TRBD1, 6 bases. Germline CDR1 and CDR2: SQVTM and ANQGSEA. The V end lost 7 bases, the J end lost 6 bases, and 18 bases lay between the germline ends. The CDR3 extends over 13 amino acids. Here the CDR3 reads CSGGATGLHGYTF. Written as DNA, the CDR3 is TGCAGCGGGGGGGCGACAGGTCTTCATGGCTACACCTTC.

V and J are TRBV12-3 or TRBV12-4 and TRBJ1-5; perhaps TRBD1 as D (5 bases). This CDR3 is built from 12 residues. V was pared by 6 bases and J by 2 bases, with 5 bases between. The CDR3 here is CASRQGNQPQHF. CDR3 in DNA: TGTGCCAGCAGACAGGGCAATCAGCCCCAGCATTTT.